A single TCR beta chain is shown here with its context. Antigen: not known. Additional DNA sequences in this sample encode the identical CDR3. The assay was immunoSEQ multiplex PCR, and TCRdb's table has in-frame clones only and misses some. The sample shows 2,100,000 or so clones, approximately 96% of them seen only once. The data originate from a study of shared clonotypes between healthy human individuals. Study results and limitations: Generally, estimated richness proved larger in naive subsets than it did in memory subsets. Roughly 5% of naive CD4 clonotypes were shared across a handful of donors.

The V gene's germline CDR1 is SGHDT and CDR2 YYEEEE. The CDR3 has 14 residues. Between the trimmed V and J ends, which lost 1 base and 3 bases, there was a span of 10 bases. This clonotype was obtained from a man between 18 and 29 years old in good health. The sequenced material came from naive CD4+ T cells sorted from blood. The sample's subset: CD45RA+ positively selected. J is TRBJ1-2 and V is TRBV5-6, with D perhaps matching TRBD1 (5 bases). DNA for the CDR3: TGTGCCAGCAGCTTGATCGGCAGGGACTATGGCTACACCTTC. Translated, it gives CASSLIGRDYGYTF.